Sequencing of this TCR beta chain was carried out in a study of T-cell memory formation after mild COVID-19. TCRdb re-called the 5' RACE reads with MiXCR, one entry per CDR3 protein. The sample gives a few hundred thousand distinct CDR3 sequences, more than 8% of which show up once; around a fifth is in the top ten. In regard to this clonotype: Its antigen is not identified.

Notes on the study in general: CD4+ bias marked clones expanding day 15 to 37, unlike balanced contracting clones. Several responding clones turned up in pre-infection memory, indicating that cross-reactive memory may have taken part.

The sequenced sample consisted of PBMCs or a T cell subset sorted from them (not recorded which). The origin of this receptor is a man between 18 and 35 years old who had mild COVID-19 (a few samples of this study predate the infection). Cell type and time point are not known.

CDR3 sequence reads: CSAEPSQTFRGSPLHF. For the CDR3, the DNA is TGCAGTGCCGAGCCTTCTCAGACATTCAGGGGATCACCCCTCCACTTT. V gene TRBV20-1 combines with J gene TRBJ1-6; weak D call: TRBD1 (6 bases). CDR1 and CDR2 from the germline V gene are DFQATT and SNEGSKA (reference sequence). V lost 6 bases, J lost 10 bases, and 25 bases lay in between. This CDR3 region has 16 residues.